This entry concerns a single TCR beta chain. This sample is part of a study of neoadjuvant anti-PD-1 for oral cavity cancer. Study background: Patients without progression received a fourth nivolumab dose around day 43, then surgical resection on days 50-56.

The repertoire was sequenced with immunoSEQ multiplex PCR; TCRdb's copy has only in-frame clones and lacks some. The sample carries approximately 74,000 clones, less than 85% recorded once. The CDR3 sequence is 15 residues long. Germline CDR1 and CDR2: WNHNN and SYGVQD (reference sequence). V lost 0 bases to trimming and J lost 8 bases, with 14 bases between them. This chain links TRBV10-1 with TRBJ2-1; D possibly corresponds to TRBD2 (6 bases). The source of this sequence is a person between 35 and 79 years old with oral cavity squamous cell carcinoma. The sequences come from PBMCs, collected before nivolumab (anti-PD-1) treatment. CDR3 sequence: CASSESVGRGYEQFF. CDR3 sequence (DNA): TGCGCCAGCAGTGAGTCAGTCGGGAGAGGGTATGAGCAGTTCTTC.